This T cell receptor (beta chain) was sequenced for a study of blood T cell repertoires in COVID-19. This CDR3 is built from 13 residues. Per germline, CDR1 LNHDA and CDR2 SQIVND (reference sequence). Trimming removed 3 bases at V and 4 bases at J, with 7 bases between. TCRdb keeps only in-frame clones here, not all; method: immunoSEQ multiplex PCR. The repertoire holds roughly 250,000 clones, with approximately 91% as singletons. The sequence derives from a woman in her forties with acute COVID-19. This sequence joins TRBV19 and TRBJ1-3, with no clear D. Sequencing input: PBMCs or T cells enriched from blood (not recorded which). The chain's CDR3 is CASSMSRGNTIYF. CDR3 nucleotide sequence: TGTGCCAGTAGTATGAGTCGAGGAAACACCATATATTTT.